The 10 T cell receptor beta chains listed next were all sequenced from one sample in a study of OX40 agonist ivuxolimab in advanced cancers. The repertoire was sequenced with immunoSEQ multiplex PCR; TCRdb's copy has only in-frame clones and lacks some. The sample carries fewer than 20,000 clones, roughly 74% recorded once. Sequenced here: CD4+ or CD8+ T cells sorted from blood, sampled in a trial of the OX40 agonist ivuxolimab. The origin of the receptors is an adult with an advanced solid tumor such as melanoma, head and neck, liver or kidney cancer.

The chain combines TRBV7-2 with TRBJ2-4; the match to TRBD1 covers 7 bases. Trimming at V came to 0 bases and at J to 10 bases, leaving 9 bases not matched to a gene. The CDR3 is 15 amino acids. Germline assignment: CDR1 SGHTA and CDR2 FQGNSA. The CDR3 DNA is TGTGCCAGCAGCTTAGCCGTGACAGGGACCTGGATTCAGTACTTC. Amino acid sequence: CASSLAVTGTWIQYF.

V is TRBV7-9 and J is TRBJ2-1, with D tentatively TRBD2 (6 bases). The CDR3 runs 14 residues. Trimming took 0 bases from V and 5 from J, leaving 8 bases between them. The germline V gene encodes CDR1 SEHNR and CDR2 FQNEAQ (reference sequence). CDR3 in DNA: TGTGCCAGCAGCTTAGCTGGAGGGGACAATGAGCAGTTCTTC. It codes for CASSLAGGDNEQFF. The complete variable domain, with remaining parts taken from reference TRBV7-9 and TRBJ2-1, reads DTGVSQNPRHKITKRGQNVTFRCDPISEHNRLYWYRQTLGQGPEFLTYFQNEAQLEKSRLLSDRFSAERPKGSFSTLEIQRTEQGDSAMYLCASSLAGGDNEQFFGPGTRLTVL.

This sequence joins TRBV28 and TRBJ2-3; D is perhaps TRBD1 (7 bases). The CDR3 totals 17 residues. V was clipped by 5 bases and J by 1 base, with 19 bases between them. Germline lookup yields CDR1 MDHEN and CDR2 SYDVKM. CDR3 bases: TGTGCCAGCAGTCCTGAGCGGACAGGAGGGGGCACAGATACGCAGTATTTT. It translates to CASSPERTGGGTDTQYF.

This chain connects TRBV29-1 to TRBJ2-1; possible D gene TRBD1, 6 bases. Trimming left V 4 bases short and J 4 bases short, with 11 bases between. CDR3 length: 13 amino acids. Per the germline V gene, CDR1 is SQVTM and CDR2 is ANQGSEA. The CDR3 DNA reads TGCAGCGTTGTAGGGGGTGCTTACAATGAGCAGTTCTTC. Protein sequence: CSVVGGAYNEQFF.

J is TRBJ2-7 and V is TRBV10-2; 7 nucleotides line up with TRBD1. The CDR3 is 14 amino acids. Per germline, CDR1 WSHSY and CDR2 SAAADI. J was trimmed by 5 bases and V by 3 bases; bases with no gene match: 7. As DNA, the CDR3 is TGCGCCAGCAGTGAAAAGACAGGGTTCAACGAGCAGTACTTC. Translated, it gives CASSEKTGFNEQYF.

The rearrangement joins TRBV7-9 to TRBJ2-1; TRBD2 matches at 7 bases. This CDR3 has 15 amino acids. J was trimmed by 5 bases and V by 5 bases; bases with no gene match: 9. Per the germline V gene, CDR1 is SEHNR and CDR2 is FQNEAQ (reference sequence). Here the CDR3 DNA reads TGTGCCAGCAGCCTTGGGACTACCTTCGACAATGAGCAGTTCTTC. Translating gives CASSLGTTFDNEQFF. The variable domain in full, with the rest retrieved from reference TRBV7-9 and TRBJ2-1, is DTGVSQNPRHKITKRGQNVTFRCDPISEHNRLYWYRQTLGQGPEFLTYFQNEAQLEKSRLLSDRFSAERPKGSFSTLEIQRTEQGDSAMYLCASSLGTTFDNEQFFGPGTRLTVL.

This clone was observed a few times. This chain links TRBV10-3 with TRBJ2-3; 13 bases map to TRBD2. CDR3 length equals 16 residues. The junction had 10 bases not matched to a gene; V was cut back by 7 bases and J by 6 bases. Looked up from germline, CDR1 is ENHRY and CDR2 is SYGVKD. The CDR3: CAIKEIETSGRDTQYF. The DNA for the CDR3 is TGTGCCATCAAAGAGATTGAGACTAGCGGGAGGGATACGCAGTATTTT.

This chain connects TRBV28 to TRBJ2-5; D gene unclear. The J call may be mistaken, given a closer DNA end match to TRBJ2-7. Germline CDR1 is MDHEN and CDR2 is SYDVKM. The CDR3 contains 13 residues. The chain's CDR3 is CASSLTSSYEQYF. The CDR3 DNA reads TGTGCCAGCAGTTTAACTTCCAGCTACGAGCAGTACTTC.

The chain links TRBV10-2 to TRBJ2-1, with 8 bases matching TRBD1. From germline, CDR1 is WSHSY and CDR2 SAAADI. The J segment lost 8 bases and the V segment lost 6 bases, leaving 12 bases of the junction unmatched. This CDR3 is built from 15 residues. The CDR3 DNA follows: TGCGCCAGCAGGAGGACAGGGTTAAGGGGCCATGAGCAGTTCTTC. Encoded protein: CASRRTGLRGHEQFF.

The chain combines TRBV19 with TRBJ2-7; 7 bases are shared with TRBD2. The length of the CDR3 is 14 residues. Germline V gene sequence: CDR1 LNHDA, CDR2 SQIVND (reference sequence). The V and J ends lost 5 bases and 2 bases, in that order; junction bases with no gene match: 6. CDR3 bases: TGTGCCAGTAGTCCCAGAAGCGGGACCTACGAGCAGTACTTC. Translation gives CASSPRSGTYEQYF.